The rows below give T cell receptor beta chains drawn from one sample of a study of shared clonotypes between healthy human individuals. Libraries were prepared by immunoSEQ multiplex PCR; TCRdb keeps only in-frame clonotypes and omits some of them. There are just over 2,000,000 clones in the sample; approximately 95% occur only once, and 0.1% to 0.15% lies in the top ten. Sequencing was done on a sample of naive CD4+ T cells sorted from blood. These receptor sequences come from a young man in good health. CDR3s include the opening cysteine and the closing phenylalanine or tryptophan. D genes are given only for firm matches. Size is stated for part of the rows, as once, few or many counts, or as a class when the clone is expanded.

j_call: TRBJ2-5
v_call: TRBV19
d_call: NA
clone_size: NA
cdr3_nt: TGTGCCAGTAGCAGCGGGACAGTTGGGGAGACCCAGTACTTC
cdr3_aa: CASSSGTVGETQYF

j_call: TRBJ2-7
v_call: TRBV18
d_call: NA
clone_size: once
cdr3_nt: TGTGCCAGCTCACCAGGGGCCACCCTCTACGAGCAGTACTTC
cdr3_aa: CASSPGATLYEQYF

j_call: TRBJ2-5
v_call: TRBV7-2
d_call: NA
clone_size: NA
cdr3_nt: TGTGCCAGCAGCTATAGCGGCCAAGAGACCCAGTACTTC
cdr3_aa: CASSYSGQETQYF

j_call: TRBJ1-3
v_call: TRBV13
d_call: NA
clone_size: NA
cdr3_nt: TGTGCCAGCAGCTTAGTTGTCCCAAAGCTTAGGACGAAAGGAAACACCATATATTTT
cdr3_aa: CASSLVVPKLRTKGNTIYF

j_call: TRBJ2-3
v_call: TRBV6-6
d_call: NA
clone_size: few
cdr3_nt: TGTGCCAGCAGTCACACAGATACGCAGTATTTT
cdr3_aa: CASSHTDTQYF

j_call: TRBJ2-7
v_call: TRBV1
d_call: NA
clone_size: NA
cdr3_nt: TGCACCAGCAGCCCCCCAAGAGGTCTAGCGGGGGGACAATCCTCCTACGAGCAGTACTTC
cdr3_aa: CTSSPPRGLAGGQSSYEQYF

j_call: TRBJ1-2
v_call: TRBV11-2
d_call: NA
clone_size: NA
cdr3_nt: TGTGCCAGCAGCGCACAAAACGTTCCGGATGGCTACACCTTC
cdr3_aa: CASSAQNVPDGYTF

j_call: TRBJ2-7
v_call: TRBV2
d_call: TRBD2
clone_size: NA
cdr3_nt: TGTGCCAGCAGTGGTTTGACTAGCGGGAGCCTCCTCGAGCAGTACTTC
cdr3_aa: CASSGLTSGSLLEQYF

j_call: TRBJ2-3
v_call: TRBV4-3
d_call: TRBD1
clone_size: NA
cdr3_nt: TGCGCCAGCAGCCAGTGGGGACAGGGGAAGTTGTCCACAGATACGCAGTATTTT
cdr3_aa: CASSQWGQGKLSTDTQYF

j_call: TRBJ1-6
v_call: TRBV6-6
d_call: NA
clone_size: NA
cdr3_nt: TGTGCCAGCATCATGGGTGTGGTCTCACCCCTCCACTTT
cdr3_aa: CASIMGVVSPLHF

j_call: TRBJ2-7
v_call: TRBV9
d_call: NA
clone_size: NA
cdr3_nt: TGTGCCAGCAGCGTAACCCCGGTCAGCGCAACGTACGAGCAGTACTTC
cdr3_aa: CASSVTPVSATYEQYF

j_call: TRBJ2-1
v_call: TRBV5-1
d_call: NA
clone_size: NA
cdr3_nt: TGCGCCAGCAGCTTGACGAGACAGCACAATGAGCAGTTCTTC
cdr3_aa: CASSLTRQHNEQFF

j_call: TRBJ2-7
v_call: TRBV18
d_call: TRBD1
clone_size: NA
cdr3_nt: TGTGCCAGCTCACCCCGGGACAGCCGCTCCTACGAGCAGTACTTC
cdr3_aa: CASSPRDSRSYEQYF

j_call: TRBJ1-2
v_call: TRBV7-9
d_call: NA
clone_size: NA
cdr3_nt: TGTGCCAGCAGCCCCCAGGGTCTATATGGCTACACCTTC
cdr3_aa: CASSPQGLYGYTF

j_call: TRBJ1-2
v_call: TRBV18
d_call: NA
clone_size: NA
cdr3_nt: TGTGCCAGCTCCCCCCCGACGTCAGCTATTGGCTACACCTTC
cdr3_aa: CASSPPTSAIGYTF

j_call: TRBJ1-1
v_call: TRBV30
d_call: NA
clone_size: NA
cdr3_nt: TGTGCCTGGAGTGTACCTGGGACGGTGGTGGCAACTGAAGCTTTCTTT
cdr3_aa: CAWSVPGTVVATEAFF

j_call: TRBJ2-7
v_call: TRBV7-2
d_call: NA
clone_size: NA
cdr3_nt: TGTGCCAGCAGCTCGGGGAGCGACCACGAGCAGTACTTC
cdr3_aa: CASSSGSDHEQYF

j_call: TRBJ2-7
v_call: TRBV28
d_call: NA
clone_size: NA
cdr3_nt: TGTGCCAGCAGTTTAATCCGGGACCAAGGTAACGAGCAGTACTTC
cdr3_aa: CASSLIRDQGNEQYF

j_call: TRBJ2-5
v_call: TRBV9
d_call: NA
clone_size: NA
cdr3_nt: TGTGCCAGCAGCGCCAGAGGATCGGCCCAAGAGACCCAGTACTTC
cdr3_aa: CASSARGSAQETQYF

j_call: TRBJ1-2
v_call: TRBV13
d_call: NA
clone_size: NA
cdr3_nt: TGTGCCAGCAGCTTACGGAGGCTCGGCCAGTCAAACTATGGCTACACCTTC
cdr3_aa: CASSLRRLGQSNYGYTF

j_call: TRBJ1-5
v_call: TRBV7-8
d_call: NA
clone_size: NA
cdr3_nt: TGTGCCAGCAGCTTAGCGGGCGGTCAGCCCCAGCATTTT
cdr3_aa: CASSLAGGQPQHF

j_call: TRBJ1-3
v_call: TRBV5-6
d_call: NA
clone_size: NA
cdr3_nt: TGTGCCAGCAGGATAGGGGGACCCTCTGGAAACACCATATATTTT
cdr3_aa: CASRIGGPSGNTIYF

j_call: TRBJ2-7
v_call: TRBV18
d_call: NA
clone_size: NA
cdr3_nt: TGTGCCAGCTCAAACGGGGGGCTCTTATACGAGCAGTACTTC
cdr3_aa: CASSNGGLLYEQYF

j_call: TRBJ2-7
v_call: TRBV27
d_call: TRBD1
clone_size: NA
cdr3_nt: TGTGCCAGCAGTTTATCGAACAGGGGAGCCCAAGTGCAGTACTTC
cdr3_aa: CASSLSNRGAQVQYF

j_call: TRBJ1-2
v_call: TRBV10-2
d_call: NA
clone_size: NA
cdr3_nt: TGCGCCAGCAGCTCCACGGGGGCGAGGGGCTACACCTTC
cdr3_aa: CASSSTGARGYTF

j_call: TRBJ2-5
v_call: TRBV5-1
d_call: TRBD1
clone_size: once
cdr3_nt: TGCGCCAGCAGCTTGGTACAGGGGGCAGTAGAGACCCAGTACTTC
cdr3_aa: CASSLVQGAVETQYF

j_call: TRBJ2-1
v_call: TRBV25-1
d_call: TRBD2
clone_size: NA
cdr3_nt: TGTGCCAGCAGCCCGCCGGGACTAGGGTACAATGAGCAGTTCTTC
cdr3_aa: CASSPPGLGYNEQFF

j_call: TRBJ2-7
v_call: TRBV2
d_call: TRBD2
clone_size: NA
cdr3_nt: TGTGCCAGCAGACTTACTAGCGGGGGGACCTACGAGCAGTACTTC
cdr3_aa: CASRLTSGGTYEQYF

j_call: TRBJ2-7
v_call: TRBV19
d_call: NA
clone_size: NA
cdr3_nt: TGTGCCAGTAGTAACCGGGACCCCCTCTCCGAGCAGTACTTC
cdr3_aa: CASSNRDPLSEQYF

j_call: TRBJ1-3
v_call: TRBV5-5
d_call: NA
clone_size: NA
cdr3_nt: TGTGCCAGCAGCTCGGCAGGGGTCGAAAAGGGAAACACCATATATTTT
cdr3_aa: CASSSAGVEKGNTIYF

j_call: TRBJ2-2
v_call: TRBV5-1
d_call: TRBD1
clone_size: NA
cdr3_nt: TGCGCCAGCAGCTTGGACGGACAGGGGACAGGGGAGCTGTTTTTT
cdr3_aa: CASSLDGQGTGELFF

j_call: TRBJ2-5
v_call: TRBV14
d_call: TRBD1
clone_size: NA
cdr3_nt: TGTGCCAGCAGCCTAACAGGGGGCTTGGAGACCCAGTACTTC
cdr3_aa: CASSLTGGLETQYF

j_call: TRBJ1-1
v_call: TRBV7-9
d_call: TRBD1
clone_size: NA
cdr3_nt: TGTGCCAGCAGCTTAGTCGGACAGGCCTCGAAAGCTTTCTTT
cdr3_aa: CASSLVGQASKAFF

j_call: TRBJ1-5
v_call: TRBV29-1
d_call: NA
clone_size: NA
cdr3_nt: TGCAGCGTTGCGCTTACAGGGAGTAATAGCAATCAGCCCCAGCATTTT
cdr3_aa: CSVALTGSNSNQPQHF

j_call: TRBJ2-1
v_call: TRBV12-5
d_call: NA
clone_size: NA
cdr3_nt: TGTGCTAGTGGTTTGGGGGGACCGCCCTACAATGAGCAGTTCTTC
cdr3_aa: CASGLGGPPYNEQFF

j_call: TRBJ2-1
v_call: TRBV9
d_call: NA
clone_size: NA
cdr3_nt: TGTGCCAGCAGCGTCGGAGGGACTGCCAATGAGCAGTTCTTC
cdr3_aa: CASSVGGTANEQFF

j_call: TRBJ2-5
v_call: TRBV7-9
d_call: NA
clone_size: NA
cdr3_nt: TGTGCCAGCAGAAGCCGGGATAGAGAGACCCAGTACTTC
cdr3_aa: CASRSRDRETQYF

j_call: TRBJ2-1
v_call: TRBV7-9
d_call: TRBD2
clone_size: NA
cdr3_nt: TGTGCCAGCAGCTTGAGCGGGACGGGGTACAATGAGCAGTTCTTC
cdr3_aa: CASSLSGTGYNEQFF

j_call: TRBJ1-6
v_call: TRBV6-1
d_call: TRBD1
clone_size: NA
cdr3_nt: TGTGCCAGCAGAGGGACAGGGGACAATTCACCCCTCCACTTT
cdr3_aa: CASRGTGDNSPLHF

j_call: TRBJ2-3
v_call: TRBV30
d_call: TRBD1
clone_size: NA
cdr3_nt: TGTGCCTGGAGTGCGGGACAGCCCACAGATACGCAGTATTTT
cdr3_aa: CAWSAGQPTDTQYF

j_call: TRBJ1-1
v_call: TRBV27
d_call: TRBD1
clone_size: NA
cdr3_nt: TGTGCCAGCAGTCGCGACAGGGGACTAAACACTGAAGCTTTCTTT
cdr3_aa: CASSRDRGLNTEAFF

j_call: TRBJ1-2
v_call: TRBV6-6
d_call: TRBD1
clone_size: many
cdr3_nt: TGTGCCAGCAGGCGCCGGGACAGGGATAACTATGGCTACACCTTC
cdr3_aa: CASRRRDRDNYGYTF

j_call: TRBJ2-1
v_call: TRBV6-5
d_call: TRBD2
clone_size: NA
cdr3_nt: TGTGCCAGCAGTTACCTAGCGGGGGGGCCCGACAATGAGCAGTTCTTC
cdr3_aa: CASSYLAGGPDNEQFF

j_call: TRBJ1-1
v_call: TRBV5-1
d_call: NA
clone_size: NA
cdr3_nt: TGCGCCAGTTCGAGGGGTGAGGGCACTGAAGCTTTCTTT
cdr3_aa: CASSRGEGTEAFF

j_call: TRBJ1-1
v_call: TRBV6-5
d_call: NA
clone_size: NA
cdr3_nt: TGTGCCAGCAGGGACTCATCGAGGGGGACTGAAGCTTTCTTT
cdr3_aa: CASRDSSRGTEAFF